This T cell receptor beta chain was profiled in a study of radiotherapy plus CTLA-4 blockade in lung cancer (dated by TCRdb to 2017 to 2018). For the study in its entirety: Among the enrolled patients, about 19% had an objective response, and about 29% reached disease control. Summary of the overall study and its limitations: After treatment with radiotherapy and ipilimumab, TCR clones that came from tumors expanded in the peripheral blood. The strongest predictors of response, as reported, were early dynamic changes in blood T cell clones along with a rise in serum interferon-beta after radiation.

From the cysteine through the phenylalanine, the CDR3 covers 15 amino acids. The CDR3 DNA has 45 bases and is translated from base 1. The germline V gene supplies CDR1 SGHRS and CDR2 YFSETQ. V is clipped by 2 bases and J by 7 bases, and the sequence between their germline boundaries is 13 bases long. Turning to this clone: The antigen it binds to is not known. Within one base of it there is no much larger clone, and no base qualities were kept.

The library was prepared using the immunoSEQ multiplex PCR assay. As stored in TCRdb, this immuneACCESS dataset retains in-frame rearrangements with V and J assigned. A fraction of the clones does not appear; measured against another copy, unresolved V genes explain less than half of the discrepancy, and the remainder lacks a known reason. For this sample there are around 20,000 clones; about 82% appear just once. About 20% of the sample is taken by the ten largest. In this study, focal radiation therapy paired with CTLA-4 blockade (ipilimumab) was tested in patients who had chemo-refractory metastatic non-small-cell lung cancer.

The sequence was obtained from a human donor with non-small cell lung cancer whose response to radiotherapy plus ipilimumab could not be evaluated. The chain was built from TRBV5-1 and TRBJ1-6; TRBD1 is possibly the D segment (5 matching bases). The sample was peripheral blood, taken from a patient treated with radiotherapy plus ipilimumab. The nucleotide sequence is given as TGCGCCAGCAGCTTCAGGGCAGAGTCAAATTCACCCCTCCACTTT. This encodes CASSFRAESNSPLHF.